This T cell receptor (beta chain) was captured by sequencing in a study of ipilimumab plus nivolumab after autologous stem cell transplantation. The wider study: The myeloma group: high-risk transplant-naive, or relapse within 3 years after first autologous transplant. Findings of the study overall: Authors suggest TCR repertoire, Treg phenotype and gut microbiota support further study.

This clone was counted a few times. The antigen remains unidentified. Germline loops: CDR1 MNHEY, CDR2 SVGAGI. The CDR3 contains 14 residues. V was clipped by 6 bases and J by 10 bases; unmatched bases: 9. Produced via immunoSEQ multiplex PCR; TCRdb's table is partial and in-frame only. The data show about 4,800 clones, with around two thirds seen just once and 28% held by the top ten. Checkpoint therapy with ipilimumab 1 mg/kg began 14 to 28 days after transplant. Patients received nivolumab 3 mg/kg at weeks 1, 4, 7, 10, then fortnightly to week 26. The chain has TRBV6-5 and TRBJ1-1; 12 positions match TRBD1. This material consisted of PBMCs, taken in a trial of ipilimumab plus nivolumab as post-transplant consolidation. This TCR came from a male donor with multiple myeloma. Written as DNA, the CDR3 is TGTGCCAGCAGGGAGGGGACAGGGGGCGGTTTAGCTTTCTTT. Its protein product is CASREGTGGGLAFF.